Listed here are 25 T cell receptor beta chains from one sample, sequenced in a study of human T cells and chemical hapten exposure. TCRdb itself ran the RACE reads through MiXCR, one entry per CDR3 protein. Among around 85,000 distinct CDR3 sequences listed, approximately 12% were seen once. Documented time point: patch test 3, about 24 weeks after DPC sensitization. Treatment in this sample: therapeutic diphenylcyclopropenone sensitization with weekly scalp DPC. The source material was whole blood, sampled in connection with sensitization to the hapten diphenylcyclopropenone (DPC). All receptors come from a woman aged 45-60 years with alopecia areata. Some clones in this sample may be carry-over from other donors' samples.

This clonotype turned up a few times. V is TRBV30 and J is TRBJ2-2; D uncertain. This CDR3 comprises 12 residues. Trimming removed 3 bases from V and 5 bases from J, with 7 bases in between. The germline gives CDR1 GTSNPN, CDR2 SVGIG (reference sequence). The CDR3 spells CAWRARTGELFF. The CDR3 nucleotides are TGTGCCTGGAGAGCAAGAACCGGGGAGCTGTTTTTT.

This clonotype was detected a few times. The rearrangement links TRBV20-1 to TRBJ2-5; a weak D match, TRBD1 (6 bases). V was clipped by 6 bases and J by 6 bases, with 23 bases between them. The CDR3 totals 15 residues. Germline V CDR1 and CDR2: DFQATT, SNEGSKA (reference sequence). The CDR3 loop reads CSAPKTRDTPKTQYF. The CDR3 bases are TGCAGTGCCCCAAAGACCCGGGACACGCCAAAGACCCAGTACTTC.

Here the CDR3 DNA reads TGTGCCAGCAGTCTCAGGGGTGAACCCGGGGAGCTGTTTTTT. Residues: CASSLRGEPGELFF. The V and J genes are TRBV12-3 or TRBV12-4 and TRBJ2-2; tentatively, D is TRBD1 (6 bases). Trimming removed 5 bases from V and 6 bases from J, with 13 bases in between. The CDR3 is made up of 14 amino acids.

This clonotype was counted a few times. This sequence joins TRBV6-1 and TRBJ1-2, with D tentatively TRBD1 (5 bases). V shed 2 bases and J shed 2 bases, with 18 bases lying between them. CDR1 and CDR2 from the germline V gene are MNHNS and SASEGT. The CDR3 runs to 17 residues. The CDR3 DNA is TGTGCCAGCAGTGAAATGCTCCTAGGGGCAGTAAACTATGGCTACACCTTC. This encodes CASSEMLLGAVNYGYTF.

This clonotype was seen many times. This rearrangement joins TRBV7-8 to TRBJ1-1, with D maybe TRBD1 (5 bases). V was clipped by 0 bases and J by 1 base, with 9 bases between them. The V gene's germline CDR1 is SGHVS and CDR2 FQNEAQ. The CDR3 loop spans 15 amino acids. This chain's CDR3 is CASSLAGVQNTEAFF. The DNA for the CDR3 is TGTGCCAGCAGCTTAGCGGGGGTACAGAACACTGAAGCTTTCTTT.

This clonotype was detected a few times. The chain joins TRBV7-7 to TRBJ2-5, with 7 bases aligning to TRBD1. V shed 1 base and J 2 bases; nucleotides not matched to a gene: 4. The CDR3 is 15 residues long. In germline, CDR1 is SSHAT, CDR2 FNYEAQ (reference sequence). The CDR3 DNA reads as TGTGCCAGCAGCTTAGGGGGGACAGTACAAGAGACCCAGTACTTC. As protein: CASSLGGTVQETQYF.

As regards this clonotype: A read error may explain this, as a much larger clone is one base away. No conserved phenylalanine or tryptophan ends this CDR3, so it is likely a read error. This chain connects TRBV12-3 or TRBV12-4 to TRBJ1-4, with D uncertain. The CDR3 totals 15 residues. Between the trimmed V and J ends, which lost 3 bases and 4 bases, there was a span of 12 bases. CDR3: CASSFLGPINEKLFS. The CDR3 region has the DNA TGTGCCAGCAGTTTCCTTGGACCGATTAATGAAAAACTGTTTTCT.

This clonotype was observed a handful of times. CDR3: CATSDLGGINADTQYF. In DNA form, the CDR3 reads TGTGCCACCAGTGATTTGGGCGGGATAAACGCAGATACGCAGTATTTT. The chain links TRBV24-1 to TRBJ2-3; TRBD2 might be the D (6 bases). V lost 0 bases and J 4 bases, leaving 13 bases between the germline ends. Germline CDR1 KGHDR, CDR2 SFDVKD. The CDR3 is 16 residues long.

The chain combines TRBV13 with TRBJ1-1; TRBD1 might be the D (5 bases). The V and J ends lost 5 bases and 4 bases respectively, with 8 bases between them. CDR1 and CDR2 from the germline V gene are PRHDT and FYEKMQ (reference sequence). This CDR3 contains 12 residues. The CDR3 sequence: CASSRGLTEAFF. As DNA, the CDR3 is TGTGCCAGCAGCCGGGGACTCACTGAAGCTTTCTTT. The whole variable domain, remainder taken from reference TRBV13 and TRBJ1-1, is AAGVIQSPRHLIKEKRETATLKCYPIPRHDTVYWYQQGPGQDPQFLISFYEKMQSDKGSIPDRFSAQQFSDYHSELNMSSLELGDSALYFCASSRGLTEAFFGQGTRLTVV.

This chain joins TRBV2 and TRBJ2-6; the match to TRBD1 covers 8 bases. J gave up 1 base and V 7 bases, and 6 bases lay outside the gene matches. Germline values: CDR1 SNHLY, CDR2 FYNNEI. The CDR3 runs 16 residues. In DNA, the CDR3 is TGTGCCAGCATGAGGGACAGGTTTTCTGGGGCCAACGTCCTGACTTTC. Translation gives CASMRDRFSGANVLTF.

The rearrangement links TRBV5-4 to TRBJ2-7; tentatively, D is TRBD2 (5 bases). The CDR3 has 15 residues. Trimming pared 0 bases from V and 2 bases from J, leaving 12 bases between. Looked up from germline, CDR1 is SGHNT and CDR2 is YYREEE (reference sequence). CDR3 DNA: TGTGCCAGCAGCTTGGACAGCGGCGGCCCCTACGAGCAGTACTTC. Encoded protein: CASSLDSGGPYEQYF.

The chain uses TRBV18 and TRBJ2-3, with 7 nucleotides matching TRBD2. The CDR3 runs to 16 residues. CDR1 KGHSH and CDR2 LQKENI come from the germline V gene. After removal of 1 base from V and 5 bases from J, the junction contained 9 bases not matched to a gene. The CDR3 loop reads CASSPLVAGAVDTQYF. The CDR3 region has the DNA TGTGCCAGCTCACCACTCGTCGCGGGAGCTGTAGATACGCAGTATTTT.

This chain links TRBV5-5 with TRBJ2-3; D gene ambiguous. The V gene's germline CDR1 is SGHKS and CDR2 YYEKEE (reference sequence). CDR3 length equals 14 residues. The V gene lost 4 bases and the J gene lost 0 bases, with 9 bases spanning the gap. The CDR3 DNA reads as TGTGCCAGCAGCCGTCAGGATAGCACAGATACGCAGTATTTT. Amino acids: CASSRQDSTDTQYF.

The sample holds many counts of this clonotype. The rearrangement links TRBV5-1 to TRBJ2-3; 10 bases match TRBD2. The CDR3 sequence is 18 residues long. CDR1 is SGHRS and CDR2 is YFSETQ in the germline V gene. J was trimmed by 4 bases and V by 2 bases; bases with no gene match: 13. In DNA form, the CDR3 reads TGCGCCAGCAGCTTCTCTAACCTAGCGGGAGTAAGCCCAGATACGCAGTATTTT. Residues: CASSFSNLAGVSPDTQYF.

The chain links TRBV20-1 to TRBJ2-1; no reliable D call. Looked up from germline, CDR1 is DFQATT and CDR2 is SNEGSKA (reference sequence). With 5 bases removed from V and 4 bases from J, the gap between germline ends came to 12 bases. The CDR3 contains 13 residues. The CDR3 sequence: CSAPFTGYNEQFF. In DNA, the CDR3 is TGCAGTGCTCCTTTCACTGGTTACAATGAGCAGTTCTTC.

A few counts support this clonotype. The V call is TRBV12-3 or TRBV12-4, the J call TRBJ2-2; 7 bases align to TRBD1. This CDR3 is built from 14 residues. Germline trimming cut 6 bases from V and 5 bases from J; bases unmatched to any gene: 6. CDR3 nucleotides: TGTGCCAGCAGCCGCGAGACAGGGACCGGGGAGCTGTTTTTT. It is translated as CASSRETGTGELFF.

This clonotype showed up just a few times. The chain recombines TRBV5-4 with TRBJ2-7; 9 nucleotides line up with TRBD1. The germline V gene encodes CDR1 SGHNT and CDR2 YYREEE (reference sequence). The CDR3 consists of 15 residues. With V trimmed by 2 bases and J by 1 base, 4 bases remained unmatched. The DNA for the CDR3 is TGTGCCAGCAGCTTTCCGGGACAGGGATCCTACGAGCAGTACTTC. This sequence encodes CASSFPGQGSYEQYF.

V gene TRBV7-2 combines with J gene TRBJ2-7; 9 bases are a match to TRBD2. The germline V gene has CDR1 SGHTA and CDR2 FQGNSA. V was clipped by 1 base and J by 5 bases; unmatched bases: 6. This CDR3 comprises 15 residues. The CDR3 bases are TGTGCCAGCAGCTTAGTTGCGGGAGGGCGGGACGAGCAGTACTTC. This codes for CASSLVAGGRDEQYF.

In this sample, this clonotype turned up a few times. CDR3 DNA: TGTGCCAGCAGCTACCCAGGGCGAGACGCTCCGTTCGTCTCCTACGAGCAGTACTTC. Protein: CASSYPGRDAPFVSYEQYF. This chain connects TRBV7-2 to TRBJ2-7; D might be TRBD1 (5 bases). Trimming removed 4 bases from V and 0 bases from J, with 25 bases in between. Germline-derived CDR1 and CDR2 are SGHTA and FQGNSA. The CDR3 has 19 amino acids.

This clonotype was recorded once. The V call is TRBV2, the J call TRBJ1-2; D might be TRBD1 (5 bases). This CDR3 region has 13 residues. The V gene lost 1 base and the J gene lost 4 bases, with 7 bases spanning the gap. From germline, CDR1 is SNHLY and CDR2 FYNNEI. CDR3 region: CASSEGRAYGYTF. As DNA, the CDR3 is TGTGCCAGCAGTGAAGGCAGGGCCTATGGCTACACCTTC. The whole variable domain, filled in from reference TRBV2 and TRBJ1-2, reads EPEVTQTPSHQVTQMGQEVILRCVPISNHLYFYWYRQILGQKVEFLVSFYNNEISEKSEIFDDQFSVERPDGSNFTLKIRSTKLEDSAMYFCASSEGRAYGYTFGSGTRLTVV.

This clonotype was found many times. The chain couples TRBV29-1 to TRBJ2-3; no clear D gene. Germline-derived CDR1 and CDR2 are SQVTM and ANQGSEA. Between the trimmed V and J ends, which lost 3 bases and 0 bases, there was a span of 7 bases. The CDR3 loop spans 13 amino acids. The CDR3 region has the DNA TGCAGCGTTGAGTTGATTAGCACAGATACGCAGTATTTT. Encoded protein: CSVELISTDTQYF.

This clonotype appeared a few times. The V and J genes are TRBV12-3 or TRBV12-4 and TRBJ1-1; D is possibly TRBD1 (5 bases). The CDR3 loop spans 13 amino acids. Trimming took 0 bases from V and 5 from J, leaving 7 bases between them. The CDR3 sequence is CASSLAAGTEAFF. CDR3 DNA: TGTGCCAGCAGTTTAGCGGCAGGGACTGAAGCTTTCTTT.

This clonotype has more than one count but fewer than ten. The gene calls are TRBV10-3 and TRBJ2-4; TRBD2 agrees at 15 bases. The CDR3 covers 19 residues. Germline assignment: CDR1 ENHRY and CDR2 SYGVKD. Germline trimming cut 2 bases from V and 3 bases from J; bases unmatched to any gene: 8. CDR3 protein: CAISEARTSGRGDKNIQYF. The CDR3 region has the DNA TGTGCCATCAGTGAGGCAAGGACTAGCGGGAGGGGAGACAAAAACATTCAGTACTTC.

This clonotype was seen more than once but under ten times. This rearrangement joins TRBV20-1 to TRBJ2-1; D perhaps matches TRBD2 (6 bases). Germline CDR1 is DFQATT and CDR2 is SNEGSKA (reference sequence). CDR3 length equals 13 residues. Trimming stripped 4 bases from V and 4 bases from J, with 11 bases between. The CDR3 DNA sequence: TGCAGTGCTATAGCGGAACCGTACAATGAGCAGTTCTTC. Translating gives CSAIAEPYNEQFF.

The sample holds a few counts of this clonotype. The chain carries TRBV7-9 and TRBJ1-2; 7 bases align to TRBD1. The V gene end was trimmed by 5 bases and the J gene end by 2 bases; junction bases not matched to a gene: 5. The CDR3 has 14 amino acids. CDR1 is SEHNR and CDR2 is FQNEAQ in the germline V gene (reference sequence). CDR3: CASSPRGSNYGYTF. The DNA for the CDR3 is TGTGCCAGCAGCCCCAGGGGGTCCAACTATGGCTACACCTTC.